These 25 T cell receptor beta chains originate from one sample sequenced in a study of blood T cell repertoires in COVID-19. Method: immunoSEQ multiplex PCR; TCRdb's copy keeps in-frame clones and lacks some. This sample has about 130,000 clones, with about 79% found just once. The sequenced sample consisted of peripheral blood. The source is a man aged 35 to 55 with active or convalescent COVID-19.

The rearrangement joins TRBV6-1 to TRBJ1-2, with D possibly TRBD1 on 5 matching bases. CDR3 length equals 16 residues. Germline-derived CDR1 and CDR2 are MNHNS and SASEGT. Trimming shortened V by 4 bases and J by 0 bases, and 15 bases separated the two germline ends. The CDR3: CASSGGEGVANYGYTF. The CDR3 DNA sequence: TGTGCCAGCAGTGGGGGGGAAGGGGTAGCTAACTATGGCTACACCTTC.

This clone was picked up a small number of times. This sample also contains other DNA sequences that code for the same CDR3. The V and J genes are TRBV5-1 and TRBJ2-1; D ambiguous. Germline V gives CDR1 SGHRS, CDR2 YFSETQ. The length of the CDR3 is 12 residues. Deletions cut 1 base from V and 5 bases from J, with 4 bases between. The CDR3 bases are TGCGCCAGCAGCTTGCTAGACAATGAGCAGTTCTTC. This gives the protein CASSLLDNEQFF.

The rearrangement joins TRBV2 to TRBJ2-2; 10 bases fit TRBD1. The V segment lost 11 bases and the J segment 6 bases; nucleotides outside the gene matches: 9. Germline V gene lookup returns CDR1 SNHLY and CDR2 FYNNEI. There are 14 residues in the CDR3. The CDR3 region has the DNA TGTGCCGGCCGCCCCGGGACAGGGGCCGGGGAGCTGTTTTTT. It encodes CAGRPGTGAGELFF.

CDR3 nucleotides: TGTGCCAGCAGCTTAATGGGACTAGCGGGAGAAGAGACCCAGTACTTC. Translating it yields CASSLMGLAGEETQYF. This chain uses TRBV7-9 with TRBJ2-5, with TRBD2 matching 14 bases. In germline, CDR1 is SEHNR, CDR2 FQNEAQ (reference sequence). Germline trimming cut 2 bases from V and 3 bases from J; bases unmatched to any gene: 2. The CDR3 spans 16 residues. Filled out from reference TRBV7-9 and TRBJ2-5, the complete variable domain reads DTGVSQNPRHKITKRGQNVTFRCDPISEHNRLYWYRQTLGQGPEFLTYFQNEAQLEKSRLLSDRFSAERPKGSFSTLEIQRTEQGDSAMYLCASSLMGLAGEETQYFGPGTRLLVL.

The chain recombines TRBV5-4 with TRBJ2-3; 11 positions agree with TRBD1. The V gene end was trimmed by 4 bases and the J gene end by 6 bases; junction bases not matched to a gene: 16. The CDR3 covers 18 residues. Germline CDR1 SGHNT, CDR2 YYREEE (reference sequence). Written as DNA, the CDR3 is TGTGCCAGCAGCCCAAGGACAGGGGGCGTCCAGGCCCCGGATACGCAGTATTTT. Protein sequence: CASSPRTGGVQAPDTQYF.

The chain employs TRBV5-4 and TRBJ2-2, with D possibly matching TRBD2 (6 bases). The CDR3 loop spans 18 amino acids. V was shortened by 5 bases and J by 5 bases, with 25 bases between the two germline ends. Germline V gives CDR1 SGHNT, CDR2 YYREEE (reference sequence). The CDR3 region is CASRQGAGTPERTGELFF. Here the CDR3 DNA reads TGTGCCAGCAGGCAAGGGGCGGGAACCCCTGAGAGGACCGGGGAGCTGTTTTTT.

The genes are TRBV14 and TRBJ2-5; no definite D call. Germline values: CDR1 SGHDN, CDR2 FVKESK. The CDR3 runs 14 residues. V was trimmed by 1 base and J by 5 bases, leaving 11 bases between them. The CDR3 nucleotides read TGTGCCAGCAGCCAAGGGGCCCGAAGCGAGACCCAGTACTTC. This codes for CASSQGARSETQYF.

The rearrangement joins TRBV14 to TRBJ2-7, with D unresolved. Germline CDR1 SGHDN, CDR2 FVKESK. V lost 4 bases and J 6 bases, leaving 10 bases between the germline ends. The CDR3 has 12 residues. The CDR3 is CASSPWPGEQYF. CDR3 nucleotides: TGTGCCAGCAGCCCATGGCCGGGCGAGCAGTACTTC. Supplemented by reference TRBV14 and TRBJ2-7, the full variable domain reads EAGVTQFPSHSVIEKGQTVTLRCDPISGHDNLYWYRRVMGKEIKFLLHFVKESKQDESGMPNNRFLAERTGGTYSTLKVQPAELEDSGVYFCASSPWPGEQYFGPGTRLTVT.

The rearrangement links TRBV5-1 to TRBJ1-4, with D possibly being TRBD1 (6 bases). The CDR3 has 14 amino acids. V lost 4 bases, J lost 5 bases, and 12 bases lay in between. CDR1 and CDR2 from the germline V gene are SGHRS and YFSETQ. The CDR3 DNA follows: TGCGCCAGCAGCCCAGACAGGCTAAATGAAAAACTGTTTTTT. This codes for CASSPDRLNEKLFF.

The DNA of the CDR3 is TGTGCCACCAGCAGAGTATTTCGCCTGGTTCGGGATGGCTACACCTTC. Amino acids: CATSRVFRLVRDGYTF. V gene TRBV15 combines with J gene TRBJ1-2; D remains ambiguous. With 1 base removed from V and 6 bases from J, the gap between germline ends came to 18 bases. CDR1 is LNHNV, CDR2 YYDKDF, per germline (reference sequence). The CDR3 length is 16 residues.

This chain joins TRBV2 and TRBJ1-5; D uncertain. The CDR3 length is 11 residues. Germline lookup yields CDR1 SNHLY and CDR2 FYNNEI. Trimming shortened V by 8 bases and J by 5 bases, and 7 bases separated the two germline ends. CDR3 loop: CASGDYQPQHF. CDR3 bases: TGTGCCAGCGGAGATTATCAGCCCCAGCATTTT.

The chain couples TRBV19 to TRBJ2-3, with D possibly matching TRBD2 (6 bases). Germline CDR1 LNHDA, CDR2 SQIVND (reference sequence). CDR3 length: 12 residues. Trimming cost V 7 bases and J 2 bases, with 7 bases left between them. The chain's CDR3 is CASTGDTDTQYF. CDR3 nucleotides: TGTGCCAGTACGGGGGACACAGATACGCAGTATTTT.

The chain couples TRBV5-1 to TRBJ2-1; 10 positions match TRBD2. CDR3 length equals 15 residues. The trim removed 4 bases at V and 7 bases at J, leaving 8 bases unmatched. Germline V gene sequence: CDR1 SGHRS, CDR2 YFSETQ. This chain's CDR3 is CASSRSGRAENEQFF. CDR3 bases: TGCGCCAGCAGCCGGAGCGGGAGGGCGGAGAATGAGCAGTTCTTC.

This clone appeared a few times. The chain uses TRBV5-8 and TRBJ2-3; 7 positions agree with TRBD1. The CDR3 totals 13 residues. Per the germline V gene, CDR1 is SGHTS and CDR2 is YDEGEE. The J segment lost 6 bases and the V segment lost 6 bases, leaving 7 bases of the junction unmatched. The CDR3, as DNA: TGTGCCAGCATCCACAGGGGTCTGGATACGCAGTATTTT. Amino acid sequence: CASIHRGLDTQYF.

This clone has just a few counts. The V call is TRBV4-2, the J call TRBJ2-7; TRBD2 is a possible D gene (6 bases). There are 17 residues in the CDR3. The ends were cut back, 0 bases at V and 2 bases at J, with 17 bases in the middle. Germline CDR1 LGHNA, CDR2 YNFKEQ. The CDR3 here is CASSQEIGGSGPYEQYF. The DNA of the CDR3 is TGTGCCAGCAGCCAAGAGATAGGTGGTAGCGGCCCCTACGAGCAGTACTTC.

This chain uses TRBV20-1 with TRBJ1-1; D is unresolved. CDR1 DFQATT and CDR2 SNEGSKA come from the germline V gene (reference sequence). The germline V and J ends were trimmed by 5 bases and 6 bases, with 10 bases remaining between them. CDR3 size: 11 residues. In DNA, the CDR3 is TGCAGTGCTGCGGGAGTTTCTGAAGCTTTCTTT. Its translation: CSAAGVSEAFF.

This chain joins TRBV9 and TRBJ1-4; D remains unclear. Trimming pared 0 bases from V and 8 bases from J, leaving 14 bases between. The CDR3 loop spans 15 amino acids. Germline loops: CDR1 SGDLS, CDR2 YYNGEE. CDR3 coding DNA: TGTGCCAGCAGCGTAGGTCCGGAGACCCGGGAAAAACTGTTTTTT. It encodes CASSVGPETREKLFF.

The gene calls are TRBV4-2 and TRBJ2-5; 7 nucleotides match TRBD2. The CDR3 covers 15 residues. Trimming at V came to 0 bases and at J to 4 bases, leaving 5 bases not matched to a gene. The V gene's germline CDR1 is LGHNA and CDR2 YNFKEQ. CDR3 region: CASSQDLAAGETQYF. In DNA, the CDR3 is TGTGCCAGCAGCCAAGATCTAGCGGCAGGAGAGACCCAGTACTTC.

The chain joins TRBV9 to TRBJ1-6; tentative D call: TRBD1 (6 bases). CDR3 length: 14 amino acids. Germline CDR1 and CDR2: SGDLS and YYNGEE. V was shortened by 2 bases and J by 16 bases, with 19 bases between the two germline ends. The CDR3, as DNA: TGTGCCAGCAGCGTTAGCCATACGACAGGCGAGCTCCACTTT. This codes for CASSVSHTTGELHF. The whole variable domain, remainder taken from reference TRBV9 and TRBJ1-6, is DSGVTQTPKHLITATGQRVTLRCSPRSGDLSVYWYQQSLDQGLQFLIQYYNGEERAKGNILERFSAQQFPDLHSELNLSSLELGDSALYFCASSVSHTTGELHFGNGTRLTVT.

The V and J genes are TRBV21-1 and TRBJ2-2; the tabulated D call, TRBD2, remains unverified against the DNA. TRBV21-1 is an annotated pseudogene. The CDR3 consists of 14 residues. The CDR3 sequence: CASSKVSGAGELFF. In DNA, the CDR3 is TGTGCCAGCAGCAAAGTTTCGGGGGCCGGGGAGCTGTTTTTT.

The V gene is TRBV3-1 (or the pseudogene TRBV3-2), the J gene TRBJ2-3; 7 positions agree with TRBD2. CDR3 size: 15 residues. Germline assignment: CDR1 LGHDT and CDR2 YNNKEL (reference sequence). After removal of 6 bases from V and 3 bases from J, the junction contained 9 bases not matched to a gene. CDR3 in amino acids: CASRGPSGLTDTQYF. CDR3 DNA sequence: TGTGCCAGCAGAGGCCCTAGCGGACTTACAGATACGCAGTATTTT.

The CDR3 region has the DNA TGTGCCAGCAAGGAGGGGGCCCTCCAAGGGGGCTACACCTTC. Its translation: CASKEGALQGGYTF. The rearrangement uses TRBV7-2 and TRBJ1-2; TRBD1 matches at 7 bases. In germline, CDR1 is SGHTA, CDR2 FQGNSA. V lost 7 bases to trimming and J lost 8 bases; unmatched junction nucleotides: 13. CDR3 length: 14 amino acids.

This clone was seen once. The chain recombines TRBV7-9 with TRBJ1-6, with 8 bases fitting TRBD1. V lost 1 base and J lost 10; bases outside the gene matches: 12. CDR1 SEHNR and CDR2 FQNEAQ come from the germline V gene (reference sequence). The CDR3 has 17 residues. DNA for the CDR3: TGTGCCAGCAGCTTAGGCCGACAGGGGAGGGGCCGGTCACCCCTCCACTTT. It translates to CASSLGRQGRGRSPLHF.

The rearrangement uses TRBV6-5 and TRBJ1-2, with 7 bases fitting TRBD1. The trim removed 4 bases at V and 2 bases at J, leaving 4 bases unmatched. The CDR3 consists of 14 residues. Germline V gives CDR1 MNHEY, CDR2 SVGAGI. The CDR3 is CASSLGGLNYGYTF. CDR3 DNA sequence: TGTGCCAGCAGTTTAGGGGGCTTAAACTATGGCTACACCTTC.

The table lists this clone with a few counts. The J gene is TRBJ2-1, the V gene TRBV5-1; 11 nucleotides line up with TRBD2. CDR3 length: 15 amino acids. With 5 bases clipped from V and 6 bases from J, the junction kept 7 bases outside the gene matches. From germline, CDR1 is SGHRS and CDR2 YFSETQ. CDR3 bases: TGCGCCAGCAGGCGAGGGACTAGCGGAGGCAATGAGCAGTTCTTC. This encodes CASRRGTSGGNEQFF. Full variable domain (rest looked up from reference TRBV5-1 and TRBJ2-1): KAGVTQTPRYLIKTRGQQVTLSCSPISGHRSVSWYQQTPGQGLQFLFEYFSETQRNKGNFPGRFSGRQFSNSRSEMNVSTLELGDSALYLCASRRGTSGGNEQFFGPGTRLTVL.